Shown below are 5 T cell receptor beta chains from a single sample sequenced in a study of blood T cell repertoires in COVID-19. Sequencing used immunoSEQ multiplex PCR; TCRdb keeps in-frame clones, though not all of them. Here the sample spans a few hundred thousand clones, over 80% being singletons. The source material was PBMCs or T cells enriched from blood (not recorded which). The receptors were gathered from a man aged 25-40 years who had recovered from COVID-19.

This clone was counted a single time. The chain is built from TRBV28 and TRBJ2-7; TRBD2 matches 11 bases. The ends lost 3 bases at V and 3 bases at J; junction bases unmatched: 4. The CDR3 totals 15 residues. The germline gives CDR1 MDHEN, CDR2 SYDVKM. The CDR3 sequence is CASSFPSGGIYEQYF. CDR3 nucleotides: TGTGCCAGCAGTTTCCCTAGCGGGGGGATCTACGAGCAGTACTTC.

The gene calls are TRBV11-1 and TRBJ2-1; 7 nucleotides agree with TRBD2. Looked up from germline, CDR1 is SGHAT and CDR2 is FQDESV (reference sequence). CDR3 size: 15 residues. Trimming at V came to 1 base and at J to 3 bases, leaving 3 bases not matched to a gene. The CDR3 reads CASSLGRGIYNEQFF. The CDR3 DNA sequence: TGTGCCAGCAGCTTAGGGCGGGGGATCTACAATGAGCAGTTCTTC. Drawing the rest from reference TRBV11-1 and TRBJ2-1, the complete variable domain is EAEVAQSPRYKITEKSQAVAFWCDPISGHATLYWYRQILGQGPELLVQFQDESVVDDSQLPKDRFSAERLKGVDSTLKIQPAELGDSAMYLCASSLGRGIYNEQFFGPGTRLTVL.

The rearrangement links TRBV30 to TRBJ2-7; D gene unclear. Germline CDR1 reads GTSNPN; CDR2 reads SVGIG (reference sequence). The CDR3 runs 13 residues. V lost 0 bases to trimming and J lost 4 bases, with 10 bases between them. The CDR3 DNA is TGTGCCTGGAGTGTGGAGAACGTATACGAGCAGTACTTC. The encoded protein is CAWSVENVYEQYF.

V gene TRBV14 combines with J gene TRBJ2-3, with D perhaps matching TRBD2 (7 bases). Trimming left V 1 base short and J 4 bases short, with 12 bases between. This CDR3 contains 15 residues. Per germline, CDR1 SGHDN and CDR2 FVKESK. The CDR3 region has the DNA TGTGCCAGCAGCCAAGTTGCGGGGGCGGCAGATACGCAGTATTTT. Translation: CASSQVAGAADTQYF.

On this clone itself: Other nucleotide sequences in the sample specify the same CDR3. This chain uses TRBV5-6 with TRBJ1-1; a weak D match, TRBD1 (5 bases). CDR1 SGHDT and CDR2 YYEEEE come from the germline V gene. The CDR3 has 11 residues. Trimming took 3 bases from V and 8 from J, leaving 8 bases between them. The CDR3 region has the DNA TGTGCCAGCAGCTATAGGACAGAAGCTTTCTTT. Residues: CASSYRTEAFF.